One and the same sample provided the 14 T cell receptor beta chains below, sequenced in a study of T cell responses to AZD1222 COVID-19 vaccine. Measured with immunoSEQ multiplex PCR; TCRdb has only the in-frame clones, and not every one. The table has over 130,000 clones, roughly nine tenths seen once. The specimen was peripheral blood, collected 28 days after the second dose of the MenACWY control vaccine. The source is an adult who received the MenACWY meningococcal vaccine as a control.

This chain uses TRBV6-2 or TRBV6-3 with TRBJ2-5, with TRBD2 as a possible D gene (6 bases). Trimming took 0 bases from V and 6 from J, leaving 17 bases between them. Germline V CDR1 and CDR2: MNHEY, SVGEGT. The CDR3 is 16 amino acids. DNA of the CDR3: TGTGCCAGCAGTTACTCGGCACAGGAGGGGACCAAGACCCAGTACTTC. Encoded protein: CASSYSAQEGTKTQYF.

On this clone: Other DNA sequences within the sample encode an identical CDR3. The chain joins TRBV5-5 to TRBJ2-3; D not certain. The germline V gene has CDR1 SGHKS and CDR2 YYEKEE (reference sequence). Between the trimmed V and J ends, which lost 2 bases and 5 bases, there was a span of 3 bases. The CDR3 is 11 amino acids. The CDR3 DNA follows: TGTGCCAGCAGCTTAGGAGATACGCAGTATTTT. It translates to CASSLGDTQYF.

This rearrangement joins TRBV11-2 to TRBJ2-5; 11 nucleotides line up with TRBD2. In germline, CDR1 is SGHAT, CDR2 FQNNGV. There are 17 residues in the CDR3. V trimming: 8 bases; J trimming: 4 bases; junction bases outside the gene matches: 15. This chain's CDR3 is CASDLGASGRWGETQYF. For the CDR3, the DNA is TGTGCCAGCGACCTGGGGGCTAGCGGGAGGTGGGGAGAGACCCAGTACTTC.

The rearrangement links TRBV7-9 to TRBJ1-1; D remains unclear. The V end was cut by 2 bases, the J end by 6 bases, with 10 bases between. CDR3 size: 13 residues. The germline V gene has CDR1 SEHNR and CDR2 FQNEAQ (reference sequence). The CDR3 DNA reads TGTGCCAGCAGCTTACGTGGCGGTTCTGAAGCTTTCTTT. Protein: CASSLRGGSEAFF.

The V and J genes are TRBV5-8 and TRBJ2-5; TRBD2 might be the D (6 bases). The CDR3 sequence is 17 residues long. Germline V gene sequence: CDR1 SGHTS, CDR2 YDEGEE. V was shortened by 0 bases and J by 5 bases, with 20 bases between the two germline ends. CDR3 sequence: CASSLGLDSDSRETQYF. The DNA for the CDR3 is TGTGCCAGCAGCTTGGGACTAGACAGCGATAGTAGGGAGACCCAGTACTTC.

This rearrangement joins TRBV19 to TRBJ2-7; 8 bases fit TRBD2. There are 15 residues in the CDR3. V trimming: 4 bases; J trimming: 9 bases; junction bases outside the gene matches: 14. CDR1 LNHDA and CDR2 SQIVND come from the germline V gene (reference sequence). Here the CDR3 DNA reads TGTGCCAGTAGTACTCTAACGGGAGGGCCCTCGCCGCAGTACTTC. Protein product: CASSTLTGGPSPQYF. Together with reference TRBV19 and TRBJ2-7, the CDR3 gives the full variable domain: DGGITQSPKYLFRKEGQNVTLSCEQNLNHDAMYWYRQDPGQGLRLIYYSQIVNDFQKGDIAEGYSVSREKKESFPLTVTSAQKNPTAFYLCASSTLTGGPSPQYFGPGTRLTVT.

V is TRBV6-6 and J is TRBJ2-6, with a tentative D call TRBD2 (6 bases). The CDR3 is made up of 17 amino acids. Germline loops: CDR1 MNHNY, CDR2 SVGAGI (reference sequence). V lost 5 bases to trimming and J lost 0 bases, with 14 bases between them. The CDR3, as DNA: TGTGCCAGCAGTCCCGACGGAGGGACCTCTGGGGCCAACGTCCTGACTTTC. This gives the protein CASSPDGGTSGANVLTF.

The chain uses TRBV6-5 and TRBJ2-2; 11 bases fit TRBD2. The J segment lost 6 bases and the V segment lost 2 bases, leaving 5 bases of the junction unmatched. The CDR3 spans 16 residues. The V gene's germline CDR1 is MNHEY and CDR2 SVGAGI. CDR3 sequence reads: CASSYGLAGGPGELFF. Written as DNA, the CDR3 is TGTGCCAGCAGTTACGGGCTAGCGGGAGGACCCGGGGAGCTGTTTTTT.

V and J are TRBV15 and TRBJ2-7, with 9 bases matching TRBD2. The V segment lost 1 base and the J segment 11 bases; nucleotides outside the gene matches: 6. Germline CDR1 is LNHNV and CDR2 is YYDKDF (reference sequence). The CDR3 consists of 13 residues. CDR3 nucleotides: TGTGCCACCAGCAGAGGACTAGCGGATCGGAAGTACTTC. Residues: CATSRGLADRKYF.

This clone showed up just once. The V and J genes are TRBV6-2 or TRBV6-3 and TRBJ1-5; D not resolved. Germline CDR1 MNHEY, CDR2 SVGEGT. CDR3 length: 12 amino acids. Trimming pared 4 bases from V and 6 bases from J, leaving 7 bases between. The CDR3 region is CASSFTGQPQHF. In DNA form, the CDR3 reads TGTGCCAGCAGTTTCACCGGTCAGCCCCAGCATTTT.

This clone occurred a few times. V gene TRBV4-3 combines with J gene TRBJ1-2, with D possibly TRBD1 on 6 matching bases. Germline CDR1 and CDR2: LGHNA and YSLEER. The CDR3 totals 13 residues. Trimming pared 1 base from V and 3 bases from J, leaving 6 bases between. The CDR3 nucleotides read TGCGCCAGCAGCCAAGGGACAGACTATGGCTACACCTTC. Translating it yields CASSQGTDYGYTF.

This chain connects TRBV7-2 to TRBJ2-3; 9 positions agree with TRBD2. Germline V gene lookup returns CDR1 SGHTA and CDR2 FQGNSA. The CDR3 extends over 16 amino acids. The V segment lost 1 base and the J segment 11 bases; nucleotides outside the gene matches: 13. The CDR3 bases are TGTGCCAGCAGCTTAGAGCCCCCGGGACTAGCCACCCGGCAGTATTTT. This translates into CASSLEPPGLATRQYF.

This clone was seen a single time. CDR3 region: CASSPISGDQNTEAFF. As DNA, the CDR3 is TGTGCCAGTAGCCCGATCTCAGGGGACCAGAACACTGAAGCTTTCTTT. The V call is TRBV19, the J call TRBJ1-1; tentative D call: TRBD1 (6 bases). V lost 6 bases and J lost 1, with 18 bases in between. Germline V gene lookup returns CDR1 LNHDA and CDR2 SQIVND (reference sequence). CDR3 length: 16 residues.

The V gene is TRBV9, the J gene TRBJ1-2; 8 bases match TRBD1. The J segment lost 6 bases and the V segment lost 0 bases, leaving 7 bases of the junction unmatched. Germline values: CDR1 SGDLS, CDR2 YYNGEE. There are 15 residues in the CDR3. The CDR3 nucleotides are TGTGCCAGCAGCGTAGAGCTTTCGACAGGGGATGGCTACACCTTC. Encoded protein: CASSVELSTGDGYTF.